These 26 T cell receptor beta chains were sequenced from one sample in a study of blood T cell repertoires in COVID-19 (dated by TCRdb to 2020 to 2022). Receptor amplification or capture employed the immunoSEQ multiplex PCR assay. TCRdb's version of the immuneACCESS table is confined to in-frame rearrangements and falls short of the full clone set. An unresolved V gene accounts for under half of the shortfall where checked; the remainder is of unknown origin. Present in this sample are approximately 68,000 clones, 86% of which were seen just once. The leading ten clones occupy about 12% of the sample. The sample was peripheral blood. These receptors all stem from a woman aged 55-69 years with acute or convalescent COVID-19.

As DNA, the CDR3 is TGTGCCAGCAGTAAGACTAGCGGGGGATACAATGAGCAGTTCTTC. Amino acid sequence: CASSKTSGGYNEQFF. V and J are TRBV6-5 and TRBJ2-1, with 12 positions matching TRBD2. V trimming: 5 bases; J trimming: 4 bases; junction bases outside the gene matches: 3. Germline V gene data show CDR1 as MNHEY and CDR2 as SVGAGI. The CDR3 is 15 residues long.

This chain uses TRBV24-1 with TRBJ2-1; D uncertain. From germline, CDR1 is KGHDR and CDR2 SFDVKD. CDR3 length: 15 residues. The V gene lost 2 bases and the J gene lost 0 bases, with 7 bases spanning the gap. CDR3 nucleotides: TGTGCCACCAGTGATTCGAGGCTCTCCTACAATGAGCAGTTCTTC. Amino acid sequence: CATSDSRLSYNEQFF.

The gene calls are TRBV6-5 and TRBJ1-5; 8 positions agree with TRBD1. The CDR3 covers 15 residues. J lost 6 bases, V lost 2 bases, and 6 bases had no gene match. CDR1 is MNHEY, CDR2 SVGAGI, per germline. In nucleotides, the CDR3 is TGTGCCAGCAGTTACGGCAGGGGGCATGGTCAGCCCCAGCATTTT. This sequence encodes CASSYGRGHGQPQHF.

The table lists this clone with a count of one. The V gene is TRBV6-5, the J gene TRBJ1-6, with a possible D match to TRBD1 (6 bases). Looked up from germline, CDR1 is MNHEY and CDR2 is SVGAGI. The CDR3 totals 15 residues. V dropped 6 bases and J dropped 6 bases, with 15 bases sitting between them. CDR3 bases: TGTGCCAGCAGCACGGGGACATCGGTTAATTCACCCCTCCACTTT. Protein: CASSTGTSVNSPLHF.

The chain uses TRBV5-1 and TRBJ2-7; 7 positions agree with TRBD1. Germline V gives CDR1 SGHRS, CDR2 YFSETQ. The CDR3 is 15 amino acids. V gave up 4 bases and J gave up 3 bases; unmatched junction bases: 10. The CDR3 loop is CASSVLPGTVYEQYF. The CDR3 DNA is TGCGCCAGCAGCGTACTGCCGGGGACAGTCTACGAGCAGTACTTC.

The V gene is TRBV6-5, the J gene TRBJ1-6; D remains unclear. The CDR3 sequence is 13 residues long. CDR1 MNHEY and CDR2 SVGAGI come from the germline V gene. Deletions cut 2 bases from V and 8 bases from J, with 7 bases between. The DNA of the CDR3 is TGTGCCAGCAGTTACAAGAGGGATTCACCCCTCCACTTT. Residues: CASSYKRDSPLHF.

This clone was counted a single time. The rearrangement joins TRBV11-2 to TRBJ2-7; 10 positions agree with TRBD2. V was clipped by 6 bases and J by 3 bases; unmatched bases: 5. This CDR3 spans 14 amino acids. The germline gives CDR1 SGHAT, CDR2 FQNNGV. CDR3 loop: CASRRAGGFYEQYF. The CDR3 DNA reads TGTGCCAGCAGGAGAGCGGGGGGGTTCTACGAGCAGTACTTC.

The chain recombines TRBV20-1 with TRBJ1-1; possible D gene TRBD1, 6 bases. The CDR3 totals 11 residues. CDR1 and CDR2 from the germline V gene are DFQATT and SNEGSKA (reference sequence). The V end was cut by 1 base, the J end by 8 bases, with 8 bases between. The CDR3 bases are TGCAGTGCTAGAGTAGACAGGGAAGCTTTCTTT. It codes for CSARVDREAFF.

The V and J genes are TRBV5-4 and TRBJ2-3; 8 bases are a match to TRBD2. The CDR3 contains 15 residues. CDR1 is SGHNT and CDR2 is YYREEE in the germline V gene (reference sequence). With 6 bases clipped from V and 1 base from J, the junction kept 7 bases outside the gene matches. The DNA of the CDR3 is TGTGCCAGCACCCCTGACGGGGGGGGCACAGATACGCAGTATTTT. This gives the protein CASTPDGGGTDTQYF.

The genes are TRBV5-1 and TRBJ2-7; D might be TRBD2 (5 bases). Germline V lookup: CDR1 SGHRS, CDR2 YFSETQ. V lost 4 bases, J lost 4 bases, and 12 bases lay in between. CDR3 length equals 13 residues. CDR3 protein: CASSITGMYEQYF. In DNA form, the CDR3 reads TGCGCCAGCAGCATTACCGGGATGTACGAGCAGTACTTC.

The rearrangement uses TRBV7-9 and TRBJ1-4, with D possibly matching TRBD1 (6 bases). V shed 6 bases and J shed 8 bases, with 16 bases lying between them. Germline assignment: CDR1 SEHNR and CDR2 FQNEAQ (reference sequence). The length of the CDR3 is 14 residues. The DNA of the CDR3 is TGTGCCAGCAGTGAAAACAGGGAGAACGAAAAACTGTTTTTT. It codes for CASSENRENEKLFF.

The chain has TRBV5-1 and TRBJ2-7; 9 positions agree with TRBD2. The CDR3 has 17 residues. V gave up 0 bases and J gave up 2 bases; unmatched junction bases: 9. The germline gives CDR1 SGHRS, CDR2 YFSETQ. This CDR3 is CASSLAGHSSGTYEQYF. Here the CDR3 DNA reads TGCGCCAGCAGCTTGGCTGGGCATTCTAGCGGGACCTACGAGCAGTACTTC. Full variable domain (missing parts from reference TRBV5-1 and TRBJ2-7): KAGVTQTPRYLIKTRGQQVTLSCSPISGHRSVSWYQQTPGQGLQFLFEYFSETQRNKGNFPGRFSGRQFSNSRSEMNVSTLELGDSALYLCASSLAGHSSGTYEQYFGPGTRLTVT.

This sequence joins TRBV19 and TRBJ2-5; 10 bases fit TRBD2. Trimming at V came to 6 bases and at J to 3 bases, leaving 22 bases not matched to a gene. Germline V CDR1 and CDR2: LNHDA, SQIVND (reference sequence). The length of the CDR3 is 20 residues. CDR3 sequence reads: CASSRSISTQKSGGEETQYF. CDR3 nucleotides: TGTGCCAGTAGCAGAAGTATTAGTACCCAGAAAAGCGGGGGGGAAGAGACCCAGTACTTC.

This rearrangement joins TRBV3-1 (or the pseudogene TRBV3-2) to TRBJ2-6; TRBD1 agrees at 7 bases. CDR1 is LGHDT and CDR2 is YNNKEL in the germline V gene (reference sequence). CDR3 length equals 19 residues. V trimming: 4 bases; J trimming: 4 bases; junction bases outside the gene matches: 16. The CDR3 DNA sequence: TGTGCCAGCAGCCTAAATCAGGGGGTACCCCTAGGAGGGGCCAACGTCCTGACTTTC. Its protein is CASSLNQGVPLGGANVLTF.

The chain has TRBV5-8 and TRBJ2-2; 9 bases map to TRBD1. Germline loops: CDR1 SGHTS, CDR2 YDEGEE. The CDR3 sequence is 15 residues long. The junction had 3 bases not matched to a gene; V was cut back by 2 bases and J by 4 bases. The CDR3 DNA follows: TGTGCCAGCAGCTTTGACAGGGGGGTCACCGGGGAGCTGTTTTTT. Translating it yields CASSFDRGVTGELFF.

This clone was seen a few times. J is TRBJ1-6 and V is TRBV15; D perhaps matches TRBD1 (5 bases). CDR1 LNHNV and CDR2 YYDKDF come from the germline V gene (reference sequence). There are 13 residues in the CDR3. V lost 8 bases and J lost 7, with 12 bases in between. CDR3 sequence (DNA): TGTGCCACCGGGCCCCGGGGGAATTCACCCCTCCACTTT. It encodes CATGPRGNSPLHF. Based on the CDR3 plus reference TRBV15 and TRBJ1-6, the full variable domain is DAMVIQNPRYQVTQFGKPVTLSCSQTLNHNVMYWYQQKSSQAPKLLFHYYDKDFNNEADTPDNFQSRRPNTSFCFLDIRSPGLGDTAMYLCATGPRGNSPLHFGNGTRLTVT.

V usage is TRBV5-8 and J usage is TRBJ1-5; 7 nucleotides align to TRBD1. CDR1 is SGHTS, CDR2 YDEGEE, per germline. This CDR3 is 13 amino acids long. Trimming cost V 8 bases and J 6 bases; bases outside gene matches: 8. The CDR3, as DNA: TGTGCCAGTATTTACAGGGGAACTCAGCCCCAGCATTTT. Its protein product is CASIYRGTQPQHF.

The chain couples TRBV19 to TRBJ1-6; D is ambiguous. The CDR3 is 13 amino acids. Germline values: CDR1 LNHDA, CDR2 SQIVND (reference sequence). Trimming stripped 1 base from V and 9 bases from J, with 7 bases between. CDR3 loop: CASSIGSVSPLHF. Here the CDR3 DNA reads TGTGCCAGTAGTATAGGTTCGGTTTCACCCCTCCACTTT.

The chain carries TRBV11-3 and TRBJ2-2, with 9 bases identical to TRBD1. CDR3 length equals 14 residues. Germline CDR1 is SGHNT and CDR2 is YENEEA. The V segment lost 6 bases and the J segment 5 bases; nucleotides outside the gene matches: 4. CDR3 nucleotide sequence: TGTGCCAGCAGAACAGGGGGCATAACCGGGGAGCTGTTTTTT. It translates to CASRTGGITGELFF.

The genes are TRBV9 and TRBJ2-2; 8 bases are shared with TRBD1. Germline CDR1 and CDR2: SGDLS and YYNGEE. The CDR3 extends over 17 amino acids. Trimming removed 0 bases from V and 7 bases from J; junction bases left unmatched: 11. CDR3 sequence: CASSVGQGAGLFGELFF. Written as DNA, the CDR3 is TGTGCCAGCAGCGTAGGGCAGGGGGCTGGGCTTTTCGGGGAGCTGTTTTTT.

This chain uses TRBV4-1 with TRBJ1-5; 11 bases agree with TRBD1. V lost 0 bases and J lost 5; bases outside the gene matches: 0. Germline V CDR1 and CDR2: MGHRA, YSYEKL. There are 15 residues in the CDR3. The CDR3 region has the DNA TGCGCCAGCAGCCAAGAGGACAGGGGGCATCAGCCCCAGCATTTT. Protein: CASSQEDRGHQPQHF.

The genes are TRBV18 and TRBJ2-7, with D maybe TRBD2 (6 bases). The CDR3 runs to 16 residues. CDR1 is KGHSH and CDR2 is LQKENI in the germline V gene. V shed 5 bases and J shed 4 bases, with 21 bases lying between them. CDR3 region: CASSLAGEVAMYEQYF. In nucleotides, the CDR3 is TGTGCCAGCTCATTGGCTGGGGAGGTGGCCATGTACGAGCAGTACTTC.

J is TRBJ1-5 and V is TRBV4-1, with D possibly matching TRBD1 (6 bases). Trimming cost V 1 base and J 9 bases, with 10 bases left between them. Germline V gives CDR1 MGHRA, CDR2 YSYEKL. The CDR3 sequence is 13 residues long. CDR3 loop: CASSQVLQGPQHF. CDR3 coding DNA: TGCGCCAGCAGCCAAGTCCTACAGGGGCCCCAGCATTTT.

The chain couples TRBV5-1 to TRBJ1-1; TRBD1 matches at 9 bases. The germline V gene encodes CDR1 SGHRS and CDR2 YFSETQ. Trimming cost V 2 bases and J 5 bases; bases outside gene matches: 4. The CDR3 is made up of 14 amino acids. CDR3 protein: CASSFGQGKTEAFF. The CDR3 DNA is TGCGCCAGCAGCTTTGGACAGGGGAAGACTGAAGCTTTCTTT.

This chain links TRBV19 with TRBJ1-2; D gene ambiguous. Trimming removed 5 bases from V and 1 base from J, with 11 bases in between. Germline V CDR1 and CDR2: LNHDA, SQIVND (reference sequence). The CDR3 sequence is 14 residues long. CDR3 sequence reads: CASSAQRHNYGYTF. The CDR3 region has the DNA TGTGCCAGTAGTGCCCAGAGGCATAACTATGGCTACACCTTC.

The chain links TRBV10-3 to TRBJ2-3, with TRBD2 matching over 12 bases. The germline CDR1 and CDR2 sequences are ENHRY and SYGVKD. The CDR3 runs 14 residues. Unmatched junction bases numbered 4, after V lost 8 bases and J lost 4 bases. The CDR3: CAISTSGGSDTQYF. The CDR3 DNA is TGTGCCATCTCGACTAGCGGGGGTTCAGATACGCAGTATTTT.